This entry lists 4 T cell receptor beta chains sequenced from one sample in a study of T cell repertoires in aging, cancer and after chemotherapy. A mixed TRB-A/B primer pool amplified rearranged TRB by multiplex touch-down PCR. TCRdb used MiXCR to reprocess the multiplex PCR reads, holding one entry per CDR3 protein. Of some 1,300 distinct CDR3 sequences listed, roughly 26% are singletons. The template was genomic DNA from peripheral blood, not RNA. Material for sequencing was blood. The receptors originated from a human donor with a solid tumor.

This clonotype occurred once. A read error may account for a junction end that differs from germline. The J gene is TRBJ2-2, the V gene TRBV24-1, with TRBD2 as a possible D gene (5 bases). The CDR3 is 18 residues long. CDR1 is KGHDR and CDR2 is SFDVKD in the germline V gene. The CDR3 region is CANSDLVESGMSAGELFF. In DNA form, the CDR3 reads TGTGCCAACAGTGATTTGGTCGAATCCGGGATGTCGGCCGGGGAGCTGTTTTTT.

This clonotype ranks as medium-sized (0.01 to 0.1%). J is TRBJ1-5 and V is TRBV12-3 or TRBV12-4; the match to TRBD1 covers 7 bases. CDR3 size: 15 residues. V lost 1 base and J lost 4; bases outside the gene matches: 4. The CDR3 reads CASSLGGQNNQPQHF. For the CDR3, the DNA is TGTGCCAGCAGTTTAGGGGGACAGAATAATCAGCCCCAGCATTTT.

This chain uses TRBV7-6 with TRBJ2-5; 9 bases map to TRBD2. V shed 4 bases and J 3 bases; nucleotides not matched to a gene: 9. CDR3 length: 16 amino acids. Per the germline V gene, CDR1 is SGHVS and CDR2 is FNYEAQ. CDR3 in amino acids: CASSSRLAEGEETQYF. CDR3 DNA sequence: TGTGCCAGCAGCTCCCGACTAGCGGAGGGGGAAGAGACCCAGTACTTC.

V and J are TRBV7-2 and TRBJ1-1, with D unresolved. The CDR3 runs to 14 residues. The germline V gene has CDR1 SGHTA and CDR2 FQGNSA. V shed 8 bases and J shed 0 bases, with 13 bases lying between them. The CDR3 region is CASSGGVMNTEAFF. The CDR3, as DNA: TGTGCCAGCTCTGGCGGTGTCATGAACACTGAAGCTTTCTTT.